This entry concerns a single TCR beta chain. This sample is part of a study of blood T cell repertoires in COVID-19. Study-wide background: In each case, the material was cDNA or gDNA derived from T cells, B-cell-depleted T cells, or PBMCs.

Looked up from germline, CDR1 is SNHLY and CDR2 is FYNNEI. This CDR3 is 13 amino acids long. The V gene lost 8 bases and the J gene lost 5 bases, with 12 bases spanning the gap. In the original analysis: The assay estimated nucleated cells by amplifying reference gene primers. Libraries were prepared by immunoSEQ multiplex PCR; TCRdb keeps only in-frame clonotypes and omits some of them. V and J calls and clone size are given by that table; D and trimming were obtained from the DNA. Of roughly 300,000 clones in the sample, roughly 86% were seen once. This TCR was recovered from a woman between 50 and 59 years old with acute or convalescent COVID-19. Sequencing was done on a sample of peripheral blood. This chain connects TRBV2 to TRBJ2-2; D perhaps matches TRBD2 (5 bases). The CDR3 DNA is TGTGCCAGCCAGGAGGTAACTACCGGGGAGCTGTTTTTT. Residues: CASQEVTTGELFF.